Listed below are T cell receptor beta chains from one sample, sequenced in a study of blood T cells in healthy people across ages. Each CDR3 protein gets one entry after TCRdb re-called the 5' RACE reads with MiXCR. The data show over 750,000 distinct CDR3 sequences, more than 20% seen once. The sample was also linked to a second study, of T cells of mothers and their children.

Sequenced: blood. These receptors were collected from a boy younger than 18 in good health. CDR3s include the opening cysteine and the closing phenylalanine or tryptophan. The order of the fields is D gene, clone size, J gene, V gene, CDR3 DNA, CDR3 protein. The D gene is left open where the match is weak. Some rows mark clone size as missing; the rest say once, few, many or name a class of expanded clone.

>.|.|TRBJ1-2|TRBV7-9
TGTGCCAGCAGCCTCCCGGATTCTCGCAGCGGAGGCTACACCTTC
CASSLPDSRSGGYTF
>.|few|TRBJ2-6|TRBV5-1
TGCGCCAGCAGGAGCTCGGTAGGGTCTGGGGCCAACGTCCTGACTTTC
CASRSSVGSGANVLTF
>.|.|TRBJ2-7|TRBV7-9
TGTGCCAGCAGCTTAGCTATCTCCCCCTACGAGCAGTACTTC
CASSLAISPYEQYF
>.|.|TRBJ2-6|TRBV7-9
TGTGCCACGGCCGGGTCTGGGGCCAACGTCCTGACTTTC
CATAGSGANVLTF
>TRBD1|few|TRBJ1-2|TRBV15
TGTGCCACCAGCAGAGATTTTGGGACAGGGGAAGACTATGGCTACACCTTC
CATSRDFGTGEDYGYTF
>.|.|TRBJ1-2|TRBV6-2/TRBV6-3
TGTGCCAGCAGCAGGGGCCCCGTCTATGGCTACACCTTC
CASSRGPVYGYTF
>.|few|TRBJ2-1|TRBV15
TGTGCCACCAGCAAAGGCTCATTGTACAATGAGCAGTTCTTC
CATSKGSLYNEQFF
>.|.|TRBJ2-5|TRBV20-1
TGCAGTGCCAGACACCAAGAGACCCAGTACTTC
CSARHQETQYF
>TRBD1|few|TRBJ2-7|TRBV7-2
TGTGCCAGCAGCCACGGGACAGGCTACGAGCAGTACTTC
CASSHGTGYEQYF
>.|few|TRBJ2-5|TRBV7-9
TGTGCCAGCAGCTCGAACCATCTGACAGCCCAAGAGACCCAGTACTTC
CASSSNHLTAQETQYF